These T cell receptor beta chains were read from a single sample in a study of blood T cells in healthy people across ages. TCRdb redid the calling of the 5' RACE reads with MiXCR, one entry per CDR3 protein. The data contain 1,300,000 or so distinct CDR3 sequences, 45% to 70% of them singletons. What was sequenced was blood. The receptors shown here come from a man younger than 35 in good health. CDR3s include the opening cysteine and the closing phenylalanine or tryptophan. D genes are given only for firm matches. Rows may omit the clone size; those that give it use once, few, many or a size class.

J gene: TRBJ1-1
V gene: TRBV10-3
clone size: few
D gene: -
CDR3 DNA: TGTGCCATCAGTGGAGTCAGGGGCGGGAATCCGAACACTGAAGCTTTCTTT
CDR3 protein: CAISGVRGGNPNTEAFF

J gene: TRBJ1-1
V gene: TRBV25-1
clone size: once
D gene: TRBD1
CDR3 DNA: TGTGCCAGCAGCGAACGGGACAGGAACACTGAAGCTTTCTTT
CDR3 protein: CASSERDRNTEAFF

J gene: TRBJ2-2
V gene: TRBV12-3/TRBV12-4
clone size: -
D gene: TRBD2
CDR3 DNA: TGTGCCAGCAGTTGCAATAGCGGGAGTGATGGGGAGCTGTTTTTT
CDR3 protein: CASSCNSGSDGELFF

J gene: TRBJ2-7
V gene: TRBV20-1
clone size: -
D gene: TRBD1
CDR3 DNA: TGCAGTCCTCGGGACAGCTACGAGCAGTACTTC
CDR3 protein: CSPRDSYEQYF

J gene: TRBJ1-4
V gene: TRBV27
clone size: -
D gene: -
CDR3 DNA: TGTGCCAGCAGTTTACTGTCGACGGGGCGTGGAAAACTGTTTTTT
CDR3 protein: CASSLLSTGRGKLFF

J gene: TRBJ2-6
V gene: TRBV7-9
clone size: -
D gene: -
CDR3 DNA: TGTGCCAGCAGCTTAATAGGGGATTCGTGGGCCAACGTCCTGACTTTC
CDR3 protein: CASSLIGDSWANVLTF

J gene: TRBJ2-7
V gene: TRBV20-1
clone size: few
D gene: TRBD2
CDR3 DNA: TGCAGTGCCCCAGCTAGCGGAGACTACGAGCAGTACTTC
CDR3 protein: CSAPASGDYEQYF

J gene: TRBJ2-6
V gene: TRBV2
clone size: few
D gene: -
CDR3 DNA: TGTGCCACCCTCGGCCCTCTGGTCTCTGGGGCCAACGTCCTGACTTTC
CDR3 protein: CATLGPLVSGANVLTF

J gene: TRBJ2-1
V gene: TRBV11-2
clone size: -
D gene: TRBD2
CDR3 DNA: TGTGCCAGCAGCTTAGATGGACTAGCGGTCGGATCCTACAATGAGCAGTTCTTC
CDR3 protein: CASSLDGLAVGSYNEQFF

J gene: TRBJ1-4
V gene: TRBV4-2
clone size: -
D gene: -
CDR3 DNA: TGTGCCAGCAGCCCCCGGGACATGAGTGAAAAACTGTTTTTT
CDR3 protein: CASSPRDMSEKLFF

J gene: TRBJ2-4
V gene: TRBV6-1
clone size: few
D gene: TRBD1
CDR3 DNA: TGTGCCAGCAGTGAAGCGATCACAGGGGCGGACATTCAGTACTTC
CDR3 protein: CASSEAITGADIQYF

J gene: TRBJ2-1
V gene: TRBV29-1
clone size: -
D gene: TRBD2
CDR3 DNA: TGCAGCGTCCCCCCCGGACTAGAATTGGGAGAGCAGTTCTTC
CDR3 protein: CSVPPGLELGEQFF

J gene: TRBJ2-3
V gene: TRBV13
clone size: -
D gene: TRBD1
CDR3 DNA: TGTGCCAGCAGCGCAGGACAGGGGCAGTATTTT
CDR3 protein: CASSAGQGQYF

J gene: TRBJ1-2
V gene: TRBV7-2
clone size: few
D gene: TRBD1
CDR3 DNA: TGTGCCAGCAGCTTCGGGGGGACAGGGAACGGCTACACCTTC
CDR3 protein: CASSFGGTGNGYTF

J gene: TRBJ2-7
V gene: TRBV4-1
clone size: -
D gene: -
CDR3 DNA: TGCGCCAGCAGCCAAGTCCGTTCCGGCAGATACGAGCAGTACTTC
CDR3 protein: CASSQVRSGRYEQYF

J gene: TRBJ2-7
V gene: TRBV20-1
clone size: -
D gene: TRBD1
CDR3 DNA: TGCAGTGCTAGGGGGGCTCTAGGACAGGGGGCAAGAGTGAAGGACGAGCAGTACTTC
CDR3 protein: CSARGALGQGARVKDEQYF

J gene: TRBJ2-5
V gene: TRBV15
clone size: -
D gene: TRBD2
CDR3 DNA: TGTGCCACCAGCAGACCAAGGGGGACTAGCGGGAGTAGTACAGAGACCCAGTACTTC
CDR3 protein: CATSRPRGTSGSSTETQYF

J gene: TRBJ2-7
V gene: TRBV12-3/TRBV12-4
clone size: -
D gene: -
CDR3 DNA: TGTGCCAGCAGTTTTAATGCAAATACCTACGAGCAGTACTTC
CDR3 protein: CASSFNANTYEQYF

J gene: TRBJ2-7
V gene: TRBV27
clone size: -
D gene: -
CDR3 DNA: TGTGCCAGCAGTTTATCGGCACCGGCTTATAGCTCCTACGAGCAGTACTTC
CDR3 protein: CASSLSAPAYSSYEQYF

J gene: TRBJ2-1
V gene: TRBV7-9
clone size: -
D gene: TRBD2
CDR3 DNA: TGTGCCAGCAGCTTAACCCCGGGACTAGCGGAACCCAATGAGCAGTTCTTC
CDR3 protein: CASSLTPGLAEPNEQFF

J gene: TRBJ1-4
V gene: TRBV6-6
clone size: -
D gene: -
CDR3 DNA: TGTGCCACCCAATCCGGAAGAAATGAAAAACTGTTTTTT
CDR3 protein: CATQSGRNEKLFF

J gene: TRBJ2-7
V gene: TRBV29-1
clone size: many
D gene: -
CDR3 DNA: TGCAGTGGCAAGACGGCCTCCTACGAGCAGTACTTC
CDR3 protein: CSGKTASYEQYF

J gene: TRBJ2-5
V gene: TRBV7-9
clone size: -
D gene: TRBD2
CDR3 DNA: TGTGCCAGCAGCTTTAATCGGGGGGACGCCATTTGGAAGACCCAGTACTTC
CDR3 protein: CASSFNRGDAIWKTQYF

J gene: TRBJ2-7
V gene: TRBV11-2
clone size: once
D gene: TRBD2
CDR3 DNA: TGTGCCAGCAGCTTAGTCTGGGGGGGATCCTTCGAGGAGCAGTACTTC
CDR3 protein: CASSLVWGGSFEEQYF

J gene: TRBJ2-5
V gene: TRBV6-1
clone size: -
D gene: -
CDR3 DNA: TGTGCCCACCCAATGGGTAAACAAGAGACCCAGTACTTC
CDR3 protein: CAHPMGKQETQYF

J gene: TRBJ2-3
V gene: TRBV12-3/TRBV12-4
clone size: -
D gene: -
CDR3 DNA: TGTGCCAGCAGTTTGGCTTTGGGCTTTAGAGCAGATACGCAGTATTTT
CDR3 protein: CASSLALGFRADTQYF

J gene: TRBJ1-6
V gene: TRBV5-1
clone size: few
D gene: TRBD1
CDR3 DNA: TGCGCCAGCAGCTTGGGATCGGGACAGGCTAATTCACCCCTCCACTTT
CDR3 protein: CASSLGSGQANSPLHF

J gene: TRBJ1-2
V gene: TRBV6-5
clone size: few
D gene: -
CDR3 DNA: TGTGCCAGCAGTAAGCGGGACACCGCTAACTATGGCTACACCTTC
CDR3 protein: CASSKRDTANYGYTF

J gene: TRBJ2-7
V gene: TRBV7-9
clone size: few
D gene: -
CDR3 DNA: TGTGCCAGACCCCCTGTCAGGCCCTACGAGCAGTACTTC
CDR3 protein: CARPPVRPYEQYF

J gene: TRBJ2-1
V gene: TRBV3-1
clone size: -
D gene: -
CDR3 DNA: TGTGCCAGCAGCCAAGATGCCACCAGCACCTATGAGCAGTTCTTC
CDR3 protein: CASSQDATSTYEQFF

J gene: TRBJ1-2
V gene: TRBV29-1
clone size: -
D gene: TRBD1
CDR3 DNA: TGCAGCGTTGAAGTCCCGGGACAGGGGGAAAATGGCTACACCTTC
CDR3 protein: CSVEVPGQGENGYTF

J gene: TRBJ2-7
V gene: TRBV5-1
clone size: -
D gene: -
CDR3 DNA: TGCGCCAGCAGCTTTGGGTCTAGCGATACCTCCTACGAGCAGTACTTC
CDR3 protein: CASSFGSSDTSYEQYF

J gene: TRBJ1-5
V gene: TRBV12-3/TRBV12-4
clone size: -
D gene: -
CDR3 DNA: TGTGCCAGCAGTTTATCGGGTAGTCAGCCCCAGCATTTT
CDR3 protein: CASSLSGSQPQHF

J gene: TRBJ1-3
V gene: TRBV7-9
clone size: -
D gene: -
CDR3 DNA: TGTGCCAGCAGCTTTAATCCAGGAAACACCATATATTTT
CDR3 protein: CASSFNPGNTIYF

J gene: TRBJ2-5
V gene: TRBV29-1
clone size: -
D gene: TRBD2
CDR3 DNA: TGCAGCGTTGAAAGGGGAGGGCCTTACAATGAGCAGTACTTC
CDR3 protein: CSVERGGPYNEQYF

J gene: TRBJ2-1
V gene: TRBV15
clone size: -
D gene: TRBD2
CDR3 DNA: TGTGCCACCAGTCCCGGGTACCGGACTAGCGGGGGGGATGAGCAGTTCTTC
CDR3 protein: CATSPGYRTSGGDEQFF

J gene: TRBJ1-2
V gene: TRBV2
clone size: -
D gene: -
CDR3 DNA: TGTGCCGGCCGGGGGACTAACTATGGCTACACCTTC
CDR3 protein: CAGRGTNYGYTF

J gene: TRBJ2-7
V gene: TRBV5-5
clone size: -
D gene: TRBD1
CDR3 DNA: TGTGCCAGCAGCTTGGCTCGGACAGGGATTCGCGACGAGCAGTACTTC
CDR3 protein: CASSLARTGIRDEQYF

J gene: TRBJ1-1
V gene: TRBV5-6
clone size: -
D gene: -
CDR3 DNA: TGTGCCAGCAGCTTCCTAGGGGAAAAGGCTTTCTTT
CDR3 protein: CASSFLGEKAFF

J gene: TRBJ2-3
V gene: TRBV4-1
clone size: -
D gene: -
CDR3 DNA: TGCGCCAGCAGCCAAGCGGGGATAAGAACAGATACGCAGTATTTT
CDR3 protein: CASSQAGIRTDTQYF

J gene: TRBJ1-1
V gene: TRBV28
clone size: once
D gene: -
CDR3 DNA: TGTGCCAGCAGTGGTACAAGATCAAACACTGAAGCTTTCTTT
CDR3 protein: CASSGTRSNTEAFF

J gene: TRBJ2-4
V gene: TRBV7-2
clone size: few
D gene: TRBD2
CDR3 DNA: TGCGCCAGCAGTCTAGCGGGAGGGTTAGCCAAAAACATTCAGTACTTC
CDR3 protein: CASSLAGGLAKNIQYF

J gene: TRBJ2-5
V gene: TRBV12-3/TRBV12-4
clone size: -
D gene: -
CDR3 DNA: TGTGCCAGCACCTCTCCCAGGGAAGGGACCCAGTACTTC
CDR3 protein: CASTSPREGTQYF